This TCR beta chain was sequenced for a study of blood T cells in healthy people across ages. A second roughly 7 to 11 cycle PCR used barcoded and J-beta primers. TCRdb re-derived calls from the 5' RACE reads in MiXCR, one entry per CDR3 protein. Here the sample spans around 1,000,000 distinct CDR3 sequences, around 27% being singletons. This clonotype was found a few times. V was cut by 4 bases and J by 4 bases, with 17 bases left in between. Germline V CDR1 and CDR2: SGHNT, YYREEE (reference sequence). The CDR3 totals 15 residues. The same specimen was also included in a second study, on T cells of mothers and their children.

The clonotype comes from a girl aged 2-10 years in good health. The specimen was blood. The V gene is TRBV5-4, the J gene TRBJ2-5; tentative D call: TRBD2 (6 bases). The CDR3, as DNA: TGTGCCAGCAGCGTAGAGGGATCGCGGGGAGAGACCCAGTACTTC. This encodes CASSVEGSRGETQYF.